Each of the 6 T cell receptor beta chains below was sequenced from the same sample in a study of OX40 agonist ivuxolimab in advanced cancers. Profiled with immunoSEQ multiplex PCR; TCRdb holds only in-frame clones, not every one. The table has about 69,000 clones, just over 90% seen once. Sequencing used CD4+ or CD8+ T cells sorted from blood, obtained in a trial of the OX40 agonist ivuxolimab. These receptors were taken from an adult with an advanced solid tumor such as melanoma, head and neck, liver or kidney cancer.

The rearrangement joins TRBV19 to TRBJ2-2; 8 bases are shared with TRBD2. V shed 7 bases and J 5 bases; nucleotides not matched to a gene: 15. From germline, CDR1 is LNHDA and CDR2 SQIVND (reference sequence). The CDR3 contains 17 residues. CDR3 region: CASTPRRGAPGTGELFF. DNA for the CDR3: TGTGCCAGTACTCCCCGGCGGGGGGCCCCCGGTACCGGGGAGCTGTTTTTT.

This chain joins TRBV27 and TRBJ2-3; tentatively, D is TRBD2 (6 bases). CDR1 and CDR2 (germline): MNHEY, SMNVEV (reference sequence). The CDR3 covers 13 residues. V lost 2 bases to trimming and J lost 3 bases, with 6 bases between them. CDR3 sequence (DNA): TGTGCCAGCAGTTTAGGGAGGACAGATACGCAGTATTTT. Its translation is CASSLGRTDTQYF.

The chain employs TRBV15 and TRBJ1-1; possibly TRBD1 for D (6 bases). This CDR3 is 15 amino acids long. The germline V and J ends were trimmed by 0 bases and 3 bases, with 11 bases remaining between them. Germline assignment: CDR1 LNHNV and CDR2 YYDKDF (reference sequence). The CDR3 DNA reads TGTGCCACCAGCAGAGACAGGGGATCGTACACTGAAGCTTTCTTT. This translates into CATSRDRGSYTEAFF.

DNA of the CDR3: TGTGCCAGCAGCGTAGAGGGACTAGCAACCGGGGAGCTGTTTTTT. Translation gives CASSVEGLATGELFF. The chain employs TRBV9 and TRBJ2-2; 9 bases line up with TRBD2. The CDR3 extends over 15 amino acids. Germline V gives CDR1 SGDLS, CDR2 YYNGEE. With V trimmed by 0 bases and J by 5 bases, 2 bases remained unmatched.

The V gene is TRBV7-9, the J gene TRBJ1-1; perhaps TRBD1 as D (6 bases). There are 12 residues in the CDR3. From germline, CDR1 is SEHNR and CDR2 FQNEAQ (reference sequence). Deletions cut 5 bases from V and 7 bases from J, with 11 bases between. CDR3: CASSPQGVEAFF. CDR3 DNA: TGTGCCAGCAGCCCACAGGGTGTTGAAGCTTTCTTT.

The chain links TRBV7-9 to TRBJ2-7; D is unclear. CDR3 length: 18 residues. Germline-derived CDR1 and CDR2 are SEHNR and FQNEAQ (reference sequence). Trimming removed 1 base from V and 2 bases from J, with 21 bases in between. CDR3 bases: TGTGCCAGCAGCTTAGGAACACAGTTCAACTTAATGACCTACGAGCAGTACTTC. Translation: CASSLGTQFNLMTYEQYF.